Below are 19 T cell receptor beta chains sequenced from a single sample in a study of PD-1 blockade in classical Hodgkin lymphoma. Only in-frame clones appear in the TCRdb table, and some are missing; sequencing was by immunoSEQ multiplex PCR. The repertoire holds some 28,000 clones, with around 79% as singletons. The time point denotes: cycle 4 day 1 (C4D1), after more than five weeks of nivolumab. Patients all relapsed after autologous stem cell transplantation, and there was variation in brentuximab vedotin exposure. The sequencing used peripheral blood mononuclear cells (PBMCs), collected before the fourth cycle of nivolumab. All receptors derive from a human donor with classical Hodgkin lymphoma.

V gene TRBV7-6 combines with J gene TRBJ2-5; maybe TRBD2 (6 bases). V lost 2 bases to trimming and J lost 9 bases, with 16 bases between them. The CDR3 extends over 14 amino acids. CDR1 SGHVS and CDR2 FNYEAQ come from the germline V gene. CDR3 in amino acids: CASSLYGTLEAQYF. CDR3 sequence (DNA): TGTGCCAGCAGCTTATACGGGACTCTGGAGGCCCAGTACTTC.

This clone was observed a single time. The chain uses TRBV7-2 and TRBJ1-2; D is undetermined. The CDR3 is 12 residues long. The germline V gene encodes CDR1 SGHTA and CDR2 FQGNSA. V was trimmed by 3 bases and J by 6 bases, leaving 8 bases between them. Here the CDR3 DNA reads TGTGCCAGCAGCTTTCTATCAGATGGCTACACCTTC. Translation gives CASSFLSDGYTF.

The chain employs TRBV13 and TRBJ2-3, with 7 positions matching TRBD2. The germline CDR1 and CDR2 sequences are PRHDT and FYEKMQ (reference sequence). This CDR3 region has 15 residues. The V gene end was trimmed by 3 bases and the J gene end by 1 base; junction bases not matched to a gene: 4. CDR3 region: CASSFQRGRTDTQYF. DNA of the CDR3: TGTGCCAGCAGCTTCCAGCGGGGACGCACAGATACGCAGTATTTT.

This clone was counted only a few times. Here the CDR3 reads CASSALGLAMSTDTQYF. The DNA of the CDR3 is TGTGCCAGTAGTGCCTTAGGACTAGCGATGAGCACAGATACGCAGTATTTT. This chain connects TRBV19 to TRBJ2-3, with 9 bases lining up with TRBD2. Germline V CDR1 and CDR2: LNHDA, SQIVND (reference sequence). V dropped 5 bases and J dropped 0; count of bases not matched to a gene: 9. The CDR3 has 17 amino acids.

This chain links TRBV4-3 with TRBJ2-7, with D possibly being TRBD2 (6 bases). The germline V and J ends were trimmed by 2 bases and 6 bases, with 11 bases remaining between them. CDR3 length: 13 amino acids. CDR1 LGHNA and CDR2 YSLEER come from the germline V gene. For the CDR3, the DNA is TGCGCCAGCAGCCAACGACCCGGGGGCGAGCAGTACTTC. It yields the protein CASSQRPGGEQYF.

This chain links TRBV27 with TRBJ2-7; possible D gene TRBD2, 5 bases. This CDR3 is 17 amino acids long. The germline gives CDR1 MNHEY, CDR2 SMNVEV (reference sequence). V was trimmed by 5 bases and J by 0 bases, leaving 20 bases between them. CDR3 nucleotides: TGTGCCAGCAGTCCGTCTCAGAGGGTAATAAGCTCCTACGAGCAGTACTTC. Protein product: CASSPSQRVISSYEQYF.

Only one count was recorded for this clone. The chain uses TRBV11-2 and TRBJ2-7, with D tentatively TRBD1 or TRBD2 (5 bases each). The CDR3 loop spans 16 amino acids. Germline V gene lookup returns CDR1 SGHAT and CDR2 FQNNGV. V lost 5 bases and J lost 0, with 17 bases in between. This CDR3 reads CASSPIAGTSSYEQYF. CDR3 nucleotides: TGTGCCAGCAGCCCTATAGCCGGGACGAGCTCCTACGAGCAGTACTTC.

The rearrangement uses TRBV14 and TRBJ2-7; D remains unclear. Germline V lookup: CDR1 SGHDN, CDR2 FVKESK. The CDR3 covers 11 residues. V was shortened by 7 bases and J by 4 bases, with 8 bases between the two germline ends. CDR3 protein: CASTHGYEQYF. In DNA form, the CDR3 reads TGTGCCAGCACCCACGGTTACGAGCAGTACTTC.

The chain employs TRBV10-3 and TRBJ1-1, with D possibly TRBD1 on 5 matching bases. This CDR3 has 13 residues. Germline values: CDR1 ENHRY, CDR2 SYGVKD. V lost 8 bases, J lost 8 bases, and 18 bases lay in between. The CDR3 region has the DNA TGTGCCATCTTGGGGCATATGATGGCAGAAGCTTTCTTT. Translated, it gives CAILGHMMAEAFF.

This clone has only one observation. CDR3 bases: TGCGCCAGCAGCCGGGTCCCTTACACTGAAGCTTTCTTT. This gives the protein CASSRVPYTEAFF. The chain combines TRBV4-1 with TRBJ1-1; D gene uncertain. Germline V gives CDR1 MGHRA, CDR2 YSYEKL. The CDR3 length is 13 residues. Trimming took off 4 bases at V and 3 bases at J, with 9 bases between the two ends.

The V call is TRBV6-5, the J call TRBJ1-2; 9 nucleotides line up with TRBD1. CDR1 is MNHEY, CDR2 SVGAGI, per germline. This CDR3 region has 13 residues. The trim removed 6 bases at V and 10 bases at J, leaving 9 bases unmatched. The CDR3 loop is CASSDGQGISYTF. Here the CDR3 DNA reads TGTGCCAGCAGCGACGGACAGGGGATATCCTACACCTTC.

The count of this clone is one. The chain combines TRBV2 with TRBJ1-2; TRBD1 matches 8 bases. CDR3 length equals 14 residues. The J segment lost 5 bases and the V segment lost 6 bases, leaving 8 bases of the junction unmatched. Germline CDR1 is SNHLY and CDR2 is FYNNEI. CDR3 amino acids: CASSDRGPGYGYTF. The DNA for the CDR3 is TGTGCCAGCAGCGACAGGGGCCCTGGGTATGGCTACACCTTC.

V is TRBV2 and J is TRBJ2-2; 7 positions agree with TRBD1. The ends lost 6 bases at V and 1 base at J; junction bases unmatched: 2. Germline V gene sequence: CDR1 SNHLY, CDR2 FYNNEI. The CDR3 contains 14 residues. CDR3 residues: CASRRDRNTGELFF. Here the CDR3 DNA reads TGTGCCAGCAGACGGGACAGGAACACCGGGGAGCTGTTTTTT.

The V call is TRBV11-1, the J call TRBJ1-1; D gene uncertain. The CDR3 length is 15 residues. V lost 1 base and J 1 base, leaving 10 bases between the germline ends. Germline V gene lookup returns CDR1 SGHAT and CDR2 FQDESV (reference sequence). In DNA, the CDR3 is TGTGCCAGCAGCTTAGAGACGGCAGCGAACACTGAAGCTTTCTTT. Translating it yields CASSLETAANTEAFF. Looking up the rest from reference TRBV11-1 and TRBJ1-1 gives the full variable domain: EAEVAQSPRYKITEKSQAVAFWCDPISGHATLYWYRQILGQGPELLVQFQDESVVDDSQLPKDRFSAERLKGVDSTLKIQPAELGDSAMYLCASSLETAANTEAFFGQGTRLTVV.

Only a few counts were recorded for this clone. CDR3 nucleotide sequence: TGTGCCAGCAGCTTAGTTTCTTCCTACGAATACCACGAGCAGTACTTC. As protein: CASSLVSSYEYHEQYF. This chain connects TRBV7-8 to TRBJ2-7; unclear D gene. The V end was cut by 1 base, the J end by 5 bases, with 18 bases between. The CDR3 spans 16 residues. CDR1 SGHVS and CDR2 FQNEAQ come from the germline V gene.

The chain carries TRBV7-9 and TRBJ1-2; D gene ambiguous. With 1 base removed from V and 1 base from J, the gap between germline ends came to 13 bases. Germline values: CDR1 SEHNR, CDR2 FQNEAQ (reference sequence). The CDR3 covers 16 residues. CDR3 nucleotides: TGTGCCAGCAGCTTAGTTCCGGCATCGGTTAACTATGGCTACACCTTC. Translation: CASSLVPASVNYGYTF.

The chain couples TRBV7-2 to TRBJ2-7, with 9 bases fitting TRBD1. This CDR3 has 15 residues. Per germline, CDR1 SGHTA and CDR2 FQGNSA. Trimming removed 6 bases from V and 0 bases from J; junction bases left unmatched: 6. In DNA, the CDR3 is TGTGCCAGCAGTTCAGGACAGGGGAGCTCCTACGAGCAGTACTTC. It encodes CASSSGQGSSYEQYF.

J is TRBJ2-3 and V is TRBV7-9; 10 nucleotides agree with TRBD2. Trimming at V came to 5 bases and at J to 2 bases, leaving 4 bases not matched to a gene. The germline V gene has CDR1 SEHNR and CDR2 FQNEAQ (reference sequence). This CDR3 contains 15 residues. The CDR3 protein is CASSQLAGPTDTQYF. CDR3 nucleotide sequence: TGTGCCAGCAGCCAACTAGCGGGGCCCACAGATACGCAGTATTTT.

The rearrangement uses TRBV28 and TRBJ2-1, with no clear D. The CDR3 is 15 amino acids. Germline CDR1 is MDHEN and CDR2 is SYDVKM. V lost 3 bases and J lost 1, with 10 bases in between. The CDR3 nucleotides read TGTGCCAGCAGTTTGTGGCAGCAGTCCTACAATGAGCAGTTCTTC. This translates into CASSLWQQSYNEQFF.